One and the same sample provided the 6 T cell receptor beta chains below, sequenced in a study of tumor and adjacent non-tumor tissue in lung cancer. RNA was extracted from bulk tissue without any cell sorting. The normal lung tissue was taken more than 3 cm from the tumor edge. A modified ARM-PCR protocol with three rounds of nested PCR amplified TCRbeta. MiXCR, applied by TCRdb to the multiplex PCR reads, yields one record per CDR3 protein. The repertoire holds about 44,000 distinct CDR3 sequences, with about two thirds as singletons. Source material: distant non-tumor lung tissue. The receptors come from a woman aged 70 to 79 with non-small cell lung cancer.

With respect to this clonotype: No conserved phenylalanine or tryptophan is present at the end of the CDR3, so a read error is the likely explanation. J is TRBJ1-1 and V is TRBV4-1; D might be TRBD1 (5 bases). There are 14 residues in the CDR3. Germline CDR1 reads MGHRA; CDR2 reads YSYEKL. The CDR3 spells CASSQDSGGEGAFL. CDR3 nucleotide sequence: TGCGCCAGCAGTCAAGATTCTGGGGGTGAGGGAGCTTTCTTA.

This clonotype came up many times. The chain's CDR3 is CSARAGWGADTQYF. In DNA form, the CDR3 reads TGCAGTGCTAGGGCGGGCTGGGGGGCAGATACGCAGTATTTT. This chain links TRBV20-1 with TRBJ2-3; TRBD2 is a possible D gene (6 bases). Between the trimmed V and J ends, which lost 3 bases and 4 bases, there was a span of 14 bases. The CDR3 extends over 14 amino acids. Looked up from germline, CDR1 is DFQATT and CDR2 is SNEGSKA (reference sequence).

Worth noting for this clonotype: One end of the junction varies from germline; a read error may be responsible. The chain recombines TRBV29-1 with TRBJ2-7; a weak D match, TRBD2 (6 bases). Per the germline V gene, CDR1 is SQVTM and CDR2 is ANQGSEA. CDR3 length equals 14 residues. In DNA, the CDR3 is TGCAACGTTGAACTTGGGGGGAGCTCCGACGAGCAGTACTTC. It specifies CNVELGGSSDEQYF.

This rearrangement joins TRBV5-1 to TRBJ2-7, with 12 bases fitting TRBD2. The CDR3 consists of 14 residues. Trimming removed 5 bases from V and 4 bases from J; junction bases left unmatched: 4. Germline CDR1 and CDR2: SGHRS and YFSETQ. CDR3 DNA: TGCGCCAGCAGTCGGACTAGCGGGGAATACGAGCAGTACTTC. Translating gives CASSRTSGEYEQYF.

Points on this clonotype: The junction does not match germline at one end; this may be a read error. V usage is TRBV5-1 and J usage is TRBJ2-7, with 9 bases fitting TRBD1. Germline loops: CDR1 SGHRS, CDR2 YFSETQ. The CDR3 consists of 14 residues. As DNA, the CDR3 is TGTGCCGGCAGCCCCGGGACAGGGCACTACGAGCAGTACTTC. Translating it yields CAGSPGTGHYEQYF.

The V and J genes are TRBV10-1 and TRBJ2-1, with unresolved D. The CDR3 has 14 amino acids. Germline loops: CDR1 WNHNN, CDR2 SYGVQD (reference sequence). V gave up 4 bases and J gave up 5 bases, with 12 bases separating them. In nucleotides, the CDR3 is TGCGCCAGCAGTGTAGCTGGAGACCACAATGAGCAGTTCTTC. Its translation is CASSVAGDHNEQFF.